This TCR beta chain was captured by sequencing in a study of T-cell reconstitution after alpha-beta-depleted transplantation in children. This sample's TCRbeta library carried unique molecular identifier barcodes. TCRdb itself ran the PCR reads through MiXCR, one entry per CDR3 protein. The sample lists a few hundred thousand distinct CDR3 sequences; about an eighth were seen once. This CDR3 comprises 16 residues. Trimming removed 5 bases from V and 0 bases from J, with 13 bases in between. This chain links TRBV12-3 or TRBV12-4 with TRBJ2-2; a possible D gene is TRBD1 (5 bases). The TCR was taken from a human donor who donated a stem cell graft to a child with Fanconi anemia. The sequencing used PBMCs, collected from the stem cell graft. The CDR3 reads CASSIRTPPNTGELFF. CDR3 in DNA: TGTGCCAGCAGTATACGGACACCTCCGAACACCGGGGAGCTGTTTTTT.